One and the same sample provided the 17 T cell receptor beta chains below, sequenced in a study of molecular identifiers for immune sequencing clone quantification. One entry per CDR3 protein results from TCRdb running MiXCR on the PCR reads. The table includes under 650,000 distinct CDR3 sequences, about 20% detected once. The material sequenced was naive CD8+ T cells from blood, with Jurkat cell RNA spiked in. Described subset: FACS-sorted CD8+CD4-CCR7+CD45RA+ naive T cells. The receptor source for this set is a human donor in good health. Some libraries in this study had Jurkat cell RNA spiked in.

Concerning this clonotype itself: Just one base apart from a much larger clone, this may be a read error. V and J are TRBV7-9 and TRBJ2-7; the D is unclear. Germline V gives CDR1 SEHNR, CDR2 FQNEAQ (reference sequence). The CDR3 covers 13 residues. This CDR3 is CASSLEAYYEQCF. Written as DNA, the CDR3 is TGTGCCAGCAGCTTAGAGGCATACTACGAGCAGTGCTTC.

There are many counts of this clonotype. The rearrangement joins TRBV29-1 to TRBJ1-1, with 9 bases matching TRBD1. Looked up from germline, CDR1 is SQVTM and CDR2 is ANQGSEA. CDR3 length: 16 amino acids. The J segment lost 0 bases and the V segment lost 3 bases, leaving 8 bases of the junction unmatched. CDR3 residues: CSVETPTGGLNTEAFF. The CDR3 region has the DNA TGCAGCGTTGAGACCCCGACAGGGGGTTTGAACACTGAAGCTTTCTTT. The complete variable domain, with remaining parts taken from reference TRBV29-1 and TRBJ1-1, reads SAVISQKPSRDICQRGTSLTIQCQVDSQVTMMFWYRQQPGQSLTLIATANQGSEATYESGFVIDKFPISRPNLTFSTLTVSNMSPEDSSIYLCSVETPTGGLNTEAFFGQGTRLTVV.

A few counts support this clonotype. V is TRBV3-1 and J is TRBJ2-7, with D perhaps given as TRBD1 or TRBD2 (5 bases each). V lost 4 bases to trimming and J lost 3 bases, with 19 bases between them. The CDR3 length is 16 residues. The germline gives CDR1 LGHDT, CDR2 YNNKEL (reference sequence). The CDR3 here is CASSPGTYHNFYEQYF. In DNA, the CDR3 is TGTGCCAGCAGCCCCGGGACCTACCACAATTTCTACGAGCAGTACTTC.

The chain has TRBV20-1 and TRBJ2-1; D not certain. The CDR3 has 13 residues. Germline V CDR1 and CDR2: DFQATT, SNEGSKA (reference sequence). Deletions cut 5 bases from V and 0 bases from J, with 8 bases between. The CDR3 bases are TGCAGTGCTTCCCCGGCCTCCTACAATGAGCAGTTCTTC. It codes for CSASPASYNEQFF.

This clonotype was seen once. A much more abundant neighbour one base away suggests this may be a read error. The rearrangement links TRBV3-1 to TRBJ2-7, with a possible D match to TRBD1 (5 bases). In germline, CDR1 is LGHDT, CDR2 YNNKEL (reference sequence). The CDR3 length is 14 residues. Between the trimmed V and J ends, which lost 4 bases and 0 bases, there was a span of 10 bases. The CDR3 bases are TGTGCCAGCAGCCGTGGGGCAGCCTCCTACGAGCAGTACTTC. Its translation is CASSRGAASYEQYF.

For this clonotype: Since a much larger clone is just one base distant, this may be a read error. CDR3 region: CASSLASIEALF. As DNA, the CDR3 is TGTGCCAGCAGCTTAGCGAGCATTGAAGCTCTCTTT. This chain uses TRBV7-2 with TRBJ1-1, with no clear D. The V gene's germline CDR1 is SGHTA and CDR2 FQGNSA. The CDR3 extends over 12 amino acids.

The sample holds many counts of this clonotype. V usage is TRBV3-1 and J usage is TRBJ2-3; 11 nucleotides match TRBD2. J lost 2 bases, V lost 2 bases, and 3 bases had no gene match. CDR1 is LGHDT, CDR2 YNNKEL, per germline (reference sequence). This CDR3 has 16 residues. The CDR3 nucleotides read TGTGCCAGCAGCCAATTTAGCGGGGGGGCCACAGATACGCAGTATTTT. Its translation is CASSQFSGGATDTQYF.

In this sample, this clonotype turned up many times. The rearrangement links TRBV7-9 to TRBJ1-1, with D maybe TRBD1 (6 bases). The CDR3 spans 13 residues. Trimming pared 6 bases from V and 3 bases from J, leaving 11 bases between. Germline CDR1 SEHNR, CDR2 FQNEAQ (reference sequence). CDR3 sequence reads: CASSPTGYTEAFF. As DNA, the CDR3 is TGTGCCAGCAGTCCCACAGGGTACACTGAAGCTTTCTTT.

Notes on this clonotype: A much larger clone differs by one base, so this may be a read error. In nucleotides, the CDR3 is TGCGCCAGCAGGCAAACCCAAGACCCTAATCAGCCCCAGCATTTT. It encodes CASRQTQDPNQPQHF. The chain combines TRBV4-1 with TRBJ1-5, with D uncertain. Trimming cost V 6 bases and J 4 bases, with 16 bases left between them. The CDR3 is 15 residues long. CDR1 is MGHRA, CDR2 YSYEKL, per germline.

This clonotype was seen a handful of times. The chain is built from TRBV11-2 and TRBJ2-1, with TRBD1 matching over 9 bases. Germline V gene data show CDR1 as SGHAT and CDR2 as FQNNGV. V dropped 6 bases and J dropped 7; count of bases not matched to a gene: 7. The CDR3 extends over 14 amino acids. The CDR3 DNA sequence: TGTGCCAGCAGAGGACAGGGGAGGTGGAATGAGCAGTTCTTC. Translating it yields CASRGQGRWNEQFF.

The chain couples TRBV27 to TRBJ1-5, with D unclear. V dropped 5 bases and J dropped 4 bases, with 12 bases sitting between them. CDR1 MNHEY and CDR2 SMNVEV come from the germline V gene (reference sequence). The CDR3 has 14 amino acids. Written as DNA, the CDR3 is TGTGCCAGCAGTGTGACATCGGGGAATCAGCCCCAGCATTTT. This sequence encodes CASSVTSGNQPQHF.

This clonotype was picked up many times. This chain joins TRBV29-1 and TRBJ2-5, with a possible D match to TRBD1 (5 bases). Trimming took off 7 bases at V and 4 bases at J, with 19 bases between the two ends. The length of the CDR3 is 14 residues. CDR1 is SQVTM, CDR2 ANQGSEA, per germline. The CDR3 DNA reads TGCAGCGGCCGACAGTTACGAGATCCAGAGACCCAGTACTTC. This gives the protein CSGRQLRDPETQYF.

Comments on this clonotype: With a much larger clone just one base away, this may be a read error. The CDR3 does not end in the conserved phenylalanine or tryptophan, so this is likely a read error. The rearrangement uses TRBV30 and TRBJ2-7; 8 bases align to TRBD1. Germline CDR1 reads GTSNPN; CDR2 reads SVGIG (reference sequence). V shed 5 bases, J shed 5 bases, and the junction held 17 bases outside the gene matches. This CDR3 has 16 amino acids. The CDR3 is CAWGDPWTGPSDEQYS. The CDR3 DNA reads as TGTGCCTGGGGGGACCCATGGACAGGGCCATCGGACGAGCAGTACTCC.

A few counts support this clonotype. CDR3 DNA sequence: TGCAGTGCTAGAGTACGCGGGGGGATTACCTACAATGAGCAGTTCTTC. Its protein is CSARVRGGITYNEQFF. The chain uses TRBV20-1 and TRBJ2-1; 8 nucleotides align to TRBD2. This CDR3 is built from 16 residues. V trimming: 1 base; J trimming: 2 bases; junction bases outside the gene matches: 7. Germline V CDR1 and CDR2: DFQATT, SNEGSKA (reference sequence).

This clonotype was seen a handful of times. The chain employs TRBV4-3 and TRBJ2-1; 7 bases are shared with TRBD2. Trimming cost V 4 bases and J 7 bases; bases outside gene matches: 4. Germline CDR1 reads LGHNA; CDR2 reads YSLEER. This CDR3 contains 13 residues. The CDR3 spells CASSRLAVNEQFF. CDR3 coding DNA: TGCGCCAGCAGCCGTCTAGCGGTTAATGAGCAGTTCTTC.

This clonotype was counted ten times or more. CDR3 residues: CASSLGGFNAGANVLTF. The CDR3 DNA sequence: TGTGCCAGCAGCTTAGGGGGGTTTAACGCTGGGGCCAACGTCCTGACTTTC. The chain has TRBV13 and TRBJ2-6; no clear D. The V end lost 0 bases, the J end lost 2 bases, and 11 bases lay between the germline ends. CDR3 length: 17 residues. Germline V gene data show CDR1 as PRHDT and CDR2 as FYEKMQ (reference sequence).

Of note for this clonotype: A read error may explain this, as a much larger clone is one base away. The CDR3 DNA reads TGCGCCAGCAGCTTGGAAGGGTTGGGTTACGAGCTGTACTTC. Protein sequence: CASSLEGLGYELYF. The chain employs TRBV5-1 and TRBJ2-7; no firm D call. In germline, CDR1 is SGHRS, CDR2 YFSETQ. The CDR3 length is 14 residues.